The rows below give T cell receptor beta chains drawn from one sample of a study of cytomegalovirus exposure and HLA in healthy donors. Measured with immunoSEQ multiplex PCR; TCRdb has only the in-frame clones, and not every one. This sample yields roughly 180,000 clones, of which about 83% are seen a single time; about 3% belongs to the top ten. Source material: PBMCs. The receptors stem from a female donor in good health and CMV-seronegative. Each CDR3 is given with its conserved first and last residue. The D gene is left open where the match is weak. Expanded clones are given a class, and other clones once, few, many or no size at all.

d_gene	len	v_gene	j_gene	abundance	CDR3aa	CDR3nt
-	15	TRBV7-2	TRBJ2-3	few	CASSLLALSTDTQYF	TGTGCCAGCAGCTTATTAGCGTTAAGCACAGATACGCAGTATTTT
TRBD2	18	TRBV7-9	TRBJ2-5	-	CSSSPGLAGGRYQETQYF	TGTTCCAGCAGCCCGGGACTAGCGGGAGGACGGTACCAAGAGACCCAGTACTTC
-	17	TRBV27	TRBJ1-5	-	CASSLKSGVVGYQPQHF	TGTGCCAGCAGTTTAAAGTCGGGGGTCGTGGGCTATCAGCCCCAGCATTTT
-	16	TRBV9	TRBJ2-5	few	CASSGSGTPPGETQYF	TGTGCCAGCAGCGGGTCAGGAACCCCCCCTGGGGAGACCCAGTACTTC
TRBD1	15	TRBV19	TRBJ2-6	-	CASSTQGSGANVLTF	TGTGCCAGTAGTACACAGGGGAGTGGGGCCAACGTCCTGACTTTC
-	14	TRBV2	TRBJ1-2	-	CASSEVQGYYGYTF	TGTGCCAGCAGTGAAGTTCAGGGGTACTATGGCTACACCTTC
-	14	TRBV9	TRBJ2-5	-	CASSPRQGRETQYF	TGTGCCAGCAGCCCTCGGCAGGGCAGGGAGACCCAGTACTTC
-	12	TRBV6-1	TRBJ2-7	-	CASSDYIYEQYF	TGTGCCAGCAGTGATTACATCTACGAGCAGTACTTC
TRBD1	16	TRBV11-2	TRBJ1-1	-	CASSLGLRGLHTEAFF	TGTGCCAGCAGCTTAGGTCTCAGGGGGTTGCACACTGAAGCTTTCTTT
-	13	TRBV4-3	TRBJ1-1	few	CASSQDRNTEAFF	TGCGCCAGCAGCCAAGACAGGAACACTGAAGCTTTCTTT
-	14	TRBV28	TRBJ1-2	-	CASSFTQGGYGYTF	TGTGCCAGCTCTTTCACCCAGGGCGGCTATGGCTACACCTTC
-	14	TRBV18	TRBJ1-3	-	CASSPQRSGNTIYF	TGTGCCAGCTCACCTCAGAGGTCTGGAAACACCATATATTTT
TRBD1	14	TRBV18	TRBJ1-1	few	CASSGQGMNTEAFF	TGTGCCAGCTCAGGACAGGGGATGAACACTGAAGCTTTCTTT
-	16	TRBV6-1	TRBJ1-6	-	CASSDPLEGVSSPLHF	TGTGCCAGCAGTGACCCTCTTGAGGGAGTTAGTTCACCCCTCCACTTT
TRBD1	15	TRBV4-2	TRBJ1-1	-	CASSQTGTGGWKAFF	TGTGCCAGCAGCCAAACCGGGACAGGGGGTTGGAAAGCTTTCTTT
-	15	TRBV9	TRBJ1-4	-	CASSLRGAGDEKLFF	TGTGCCAGCAGCCTCCGCGGTGCGGGAGATGAAAAACTGTTTTTT
TRBD2	16	TRBV5-1	TRBJ2-1	few	CASSLVAGSSYNEQFF	TGCGCCAGCAGCTTGGTAGCGGGCTCTTCCTACAATGAGCAGTTCTTC
-	15	TRBV28	TRBJ2-3	-	CASSLGVSGIDTQYF	TGTGCCAGCAGTTTAGGGGTCTCCGGGATAGATACGCAGTATTTT
TRBD1	16	TRBV27	TRBJ2-5	-	CASSLSPQGAGETQYF	TGTGCCAGCAGTTTATCACCCCAGGGGGCGGGGGAGACCCAGTACTTC
TRBD2	15	TRBV11-1	TRBJ2-1	-	CASSFLAGGPNEQFF	TGTGCCAGCAGCTTTTTAGCGGGGGGCCCCAATGAGCAGTTCTTC
TRBD1	15	TRBV2	TRBJ2-7	-	CASRTRQGFIYEQYF	TGTGCCAGCAGGACACGACAGGGGTTTATCTACGAGCAGTACTTC
TRBD1	16	TRBV27	TRBJ2-7	-	CASSLGPGQGNYEQYF	TGTGCCAGCAGTTTAGGGCCGGGACAGGGGAACTACGAGCAGTACTTC
-	13	TRBV9	TRBJ2-1	once	CASSPDSSNEQFF	TGTGCCAGCAGCCCGGACAGTTCCAATGAGCAGTTCTTC
-	15	TRBV5-1	TRBJ1-2	few	CASSYFLRGAHGYTF	TGCGCCAGCAGCTATTTCCTTCGGGGGGCGCACGGCTACACCTTC
-	16	TRBV5-1	TRBJ2-3	-	CASSLDRVTSTDTQYF	TGCGCCAGCAGCTTGGACAGAGTCACTAGCACAGATACGCAGTATTTT
TRBD2	19	TRBV7-6	TRBJ2-1	-	CASSLGLAGGAHGLNEQFF	TGTGCCAGCAGCTTAGGACTAGCGGGAGGAGCCCACGGGCTAAATGAGCAGTTCTTC
-	12	TRBV5-5	TRBJ1-1	-	CASSLEGWEAFF	TGTGCCAGCAGTCTAGAGGGCTGGGAAGCTTTCTTT
TRBD2	16	TRBV10-3	TRBJ2-3	-	CAISESPGLAEDTQYF	TGTGCCATCAGTGAGTCTCCGGGACTAGCTGAAGATACGCAGTATTTT
TRBD1	14	TRBV7-3	TRBJ1-6	-	CASSLGTGSSPLHF	TGTGCCAGCAGCTTAGGGACAGGGTCCTCACCCCTCCACTTT
-	14	TRBV27	TRBJ1-3	-	CASRRGGTGNTIYF	TGTGCCAGCAGACGGGGGGGTACTGGAAACACCATATATTTT
-	15	TRBV9	TRBJ2-1	-	CASSVETGTYNEQFF	TGTGCCAGCAGCGTAGAAACAGGGACCTACAATGAGCAGTTCTTC
TRBD2	15	TRBV7-9	TRBJ2-1	-	CASSLGTSPYNEQFF	TGTGCCAGCAGCTTAGGGACTAGCCCATACAATGAGCAGTTCTTC
-	15	TRBV6-6	TRBJ1-2	-	CASSYSISGPGGYTF	TGTGCCAGCAGTTACTCGATCTCAGGGCCGGGCGGCTACACCTTC
TRBD2	16	TRBV7-9	TRBJ2-1	-	CASSKSLAGSYNEQFF	TGTGCCAGCAGCAAATCTCTAGCGGGATCCTACAATGAGCAGTTCTTC
TRBD1	17	TRBV7-9	TRBJ2-7	-	CSSSFWGTGTVSYEQYF	TGTTCCAGCAGCTTTTGGGGGACCGGGACAGTCTCCTACGAGCAGTACTTC
TRBD1	13	TRBV5-4	TRBJ2-3	-	CASSFTGADTQYF	TGTGCCAGCAGCTTCACAGGGGCAGATACGCAGTATTTT
TRBD1	13	TRBV6-1	TRBJ2-2	-	CASRDRGTGELFF	TGTGCCAGCCGGGACAGGGGTACCGGGGAGCTGTTTTTT
TRBD2	16	TRBV5-4	TRBJ2-7	-	CASSQIGTRGVYEQYF	TGTGCCAGCAGCCAAATCGGGACTAGAGGGGTCTACGAGCAGTACTTC
-	14	TRBV9	TRBJ1-3	-	CASSLDISGNTIYF	TGTGCCAGCAGCTTGGACATCTCTGGAAACACCATATATTTT
-	14	TRBV2	TRBJ2-5	-	CASSEARGSGKKYF	TGTGCCAGCAGTGAAGCTCGAGGGTCGGGAAAAAAGTACTTC
-	12	TRBV29-1	TRBJ2-1	-	CSGETPYNEQFF	TGCAGCGGTGAGACACCTTACAATGAGCAGTTCTTC
-	13	TRBV25-1	TRBJ2-7	-	CASSVTGFYEQYF	TGTGCCAGCAGTGTAACGGGGTTCTACGAGCAGTACTTC
TRBD1	13	TRBV28	TRBJ1-2	-	CASSPGQTYGYTF	TGTGCCAGCAGCCCGGGACAGACTTATGGCTACACCTTC
TRBD2	17	TRBV28	TRBJ2-3	-	CASSHGLAGGGTDTQYF	TGTGCCAGCAGCCATGGACTAGCGGGAGGAGGAACAGATACGCAGTATTTT
-	12	TRBV5-4	TRBJ2-3	few	CALAEPADTQYF	TGTGCCTTAGCGGAGCCCGCAGATACGCAGTATTTT